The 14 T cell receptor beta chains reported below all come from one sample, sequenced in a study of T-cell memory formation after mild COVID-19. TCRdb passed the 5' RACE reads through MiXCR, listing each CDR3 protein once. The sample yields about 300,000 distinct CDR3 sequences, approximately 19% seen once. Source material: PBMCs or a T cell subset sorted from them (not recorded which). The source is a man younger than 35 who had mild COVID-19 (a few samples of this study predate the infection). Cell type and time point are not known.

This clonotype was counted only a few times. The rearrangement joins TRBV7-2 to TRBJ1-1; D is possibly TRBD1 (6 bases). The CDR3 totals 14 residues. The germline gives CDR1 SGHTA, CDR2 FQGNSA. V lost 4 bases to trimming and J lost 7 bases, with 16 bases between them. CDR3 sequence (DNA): TGTGCCAGCAGCTCATCACCAGGGGCGGTTGAAGCTTTCTTT. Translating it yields CASSSSPGAVEAFF. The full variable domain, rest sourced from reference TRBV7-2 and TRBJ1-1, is GAGVSQSPSNKVTEKGKDVELRCDPISGHTALYWYRQSLGQGLEFLIYFQGNSAPDKSGLPSDRFSAERTGGSVSTLTIQRTQQEDSAVYLCASSSSPGAVEAFFGQGTRLTVV.

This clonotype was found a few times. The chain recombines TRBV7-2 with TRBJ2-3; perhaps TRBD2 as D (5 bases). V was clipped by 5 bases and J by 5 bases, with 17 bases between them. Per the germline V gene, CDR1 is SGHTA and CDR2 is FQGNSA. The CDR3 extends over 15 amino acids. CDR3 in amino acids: CASSRRWESKDTQYF. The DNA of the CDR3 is TGTGCCAGCAGCCGCAGGTGGGAGTCTAAAGATACGCAGTATTTT. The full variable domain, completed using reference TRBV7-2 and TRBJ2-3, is GAGVSQSPSNKVTEKGKDVELRCDPISGHTALYWYRQSLGQGLEFLIYFQGNSAPDKSGLPSDRFSAERTGGSVSTLTIQRTQQEDSAVYLCASSRRWESKDTQYFGPGTRLTVL.

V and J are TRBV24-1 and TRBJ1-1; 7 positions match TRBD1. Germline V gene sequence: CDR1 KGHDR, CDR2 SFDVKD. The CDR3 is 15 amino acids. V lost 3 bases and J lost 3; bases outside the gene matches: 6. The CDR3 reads CATSDPRQGDTEAFF. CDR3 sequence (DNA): TGTGCCACCAGTGATCCGAGACAGGGTGACACTGAAGCTTTCTTT.

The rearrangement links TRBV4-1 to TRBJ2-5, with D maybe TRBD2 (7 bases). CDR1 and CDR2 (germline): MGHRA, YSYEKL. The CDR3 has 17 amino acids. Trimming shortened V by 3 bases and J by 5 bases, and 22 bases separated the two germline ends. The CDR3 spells CASSHLGGLPRGETQYF. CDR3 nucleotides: TGCGCCAGCAGCCACCTGGGGGGGCTTCCTCGGGGGGAGACCCAGTACTTC.

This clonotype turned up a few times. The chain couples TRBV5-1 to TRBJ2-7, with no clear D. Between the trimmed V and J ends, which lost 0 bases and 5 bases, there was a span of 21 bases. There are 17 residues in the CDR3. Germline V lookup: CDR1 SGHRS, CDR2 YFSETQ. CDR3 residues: CASSLGQRHISVHEQYF. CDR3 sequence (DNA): TGCGCCAGCAGCTTGGGCCAGAGGCATATTTCGGTCCACGAGCAGTACTTC.

CDR3 DNA: TGCAGCGCAACAGACAGGGGGCAGGAAAAACTGTTTTTT. Amino acid sequence: CSATDRGQEKLFF. The genes are TRBV29-1 and TRBJ1-4; 10 bases fit TRBD1. With 7 bases clipped from V and 8 bases from J, the junction kept 7 bases outside the gene matches. Germline V gives CDR1 SQVTM, CDR2 ANQGSEA. CDR3 size: 13 residues.

The CDR3 loop is CASSYRGGTFF. DNA of the CDR3: TGTGCCAGCAGTTACCGGGGCGGAACTTTCTTT. The chain combines TRBV6-5 with TRBJ1-1; possible D gene TRBD1, 5 bases. The CDR3 is 11 amino acids. The germline V gene has CDR1 MNHEY and CDR2 SVGAGI. V was trimmed by 2 bases and J by 12 bases, leaving 10 bases between them.

The DNA of the CDR3 is TGCGCCAGCAGCCAAGATAGGACAGGGGTTGGCTACACCTTC. It translates to CASSQDRTGVGYTF. The J gene is TRBJ1-2, the V gene TRBV4-1, with 9 bases that match TRBD1. This CDR3 has 14 residues. Per germline, CDR1 MGHRA and CDR2 YSYEKL. Germline trimming cut 0 bases from V and 7 bases from J; bases unmatched to any gene: 3.

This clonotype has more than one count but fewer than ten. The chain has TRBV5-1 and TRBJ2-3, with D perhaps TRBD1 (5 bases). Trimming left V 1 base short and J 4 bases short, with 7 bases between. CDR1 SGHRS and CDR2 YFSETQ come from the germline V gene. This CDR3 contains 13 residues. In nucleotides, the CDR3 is TGCGCCAGCAGCTTGCAGGGCCCAGATACGCAGTATTTT. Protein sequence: CASSLQGPDTQYF. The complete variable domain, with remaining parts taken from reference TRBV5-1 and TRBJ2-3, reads KAGVTQTPRYLIKTRGQQVTLSCSPISGHRSVSWYQQTPGQGLQFLFEYFSETQRNKGNFPGRFSGRQFSNSRSEMNVSTLELGDSALYLCASSLQGPDTQYFGPGTRLTVL.

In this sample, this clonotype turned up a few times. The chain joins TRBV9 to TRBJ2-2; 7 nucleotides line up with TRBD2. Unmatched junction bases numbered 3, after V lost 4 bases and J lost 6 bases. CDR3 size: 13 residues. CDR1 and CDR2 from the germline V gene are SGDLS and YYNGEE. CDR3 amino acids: CASSNRGAGELFF. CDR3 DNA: TGTGCCAGCAGCAACCGGGGGGCCGGGGAGCTGTTTTTT. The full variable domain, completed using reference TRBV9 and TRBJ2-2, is DSGVTQTPKHLITATGQRVTLRCSPRSGDLSVYWYQQSLDQGLQFLIQYYNGEERAKGNILERFSAQQFPDLHSELNLSSLELGDSALYFCASSNRGAGELFFGEGSRLTVL.

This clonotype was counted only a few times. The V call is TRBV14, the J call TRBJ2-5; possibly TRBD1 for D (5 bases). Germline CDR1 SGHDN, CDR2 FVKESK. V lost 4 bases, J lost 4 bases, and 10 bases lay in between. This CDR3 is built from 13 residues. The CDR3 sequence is CASSPRVGETQYF. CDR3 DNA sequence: TGTGCCAGCAGCCCCAGGGTCGGAGAGACCCAGTACTTC.

The CDR3 coding sequence is TGTGCCAGCAGCTTAGAGCAGGGACTAAACACTGAAGCTTTCTTT. It codes for CASSLEQGLNTEAFF. The J gene is TRBJ1-1, the V gene TRBV7-9, with TRBD1 as a possible D gene (5 bases). The CDR3 extends over 15 amino acids. Germline loops: CDR1 SEHNR, CDR2 FQNEAQ (reference sequence). Trimming took 1 base from V and 2 from J, leaving 11 bases between them.

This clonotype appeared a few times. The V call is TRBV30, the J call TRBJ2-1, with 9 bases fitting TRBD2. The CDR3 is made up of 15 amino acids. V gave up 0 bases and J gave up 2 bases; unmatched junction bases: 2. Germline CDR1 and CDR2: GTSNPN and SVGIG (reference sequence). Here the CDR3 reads CAWSVAGGPYNEQFF. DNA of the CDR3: TGTGCCTGGAGTGTTGCGGGGGGGCCCTACAATGAGCAGTTCTTC.

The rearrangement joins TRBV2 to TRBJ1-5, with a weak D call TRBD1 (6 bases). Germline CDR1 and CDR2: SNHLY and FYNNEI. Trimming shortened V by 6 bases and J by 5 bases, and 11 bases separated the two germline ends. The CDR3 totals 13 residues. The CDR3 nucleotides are TGTGCCAGCAGCCCAGACAGGTATCAGCCCCAGCATTTT. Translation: CASSPDRYQPQHF.